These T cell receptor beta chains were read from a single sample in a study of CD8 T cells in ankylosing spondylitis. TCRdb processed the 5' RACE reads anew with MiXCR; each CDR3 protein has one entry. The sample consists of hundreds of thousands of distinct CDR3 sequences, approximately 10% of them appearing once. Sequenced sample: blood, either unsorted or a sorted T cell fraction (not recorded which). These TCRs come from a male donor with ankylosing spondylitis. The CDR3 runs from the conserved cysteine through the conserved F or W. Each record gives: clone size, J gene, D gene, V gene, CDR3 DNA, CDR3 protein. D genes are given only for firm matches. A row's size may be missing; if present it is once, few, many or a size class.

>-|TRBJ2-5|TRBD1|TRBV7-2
TGTGCCAGCAGCTTAGCTGGACAGGCGTCCCAAGAGACCCAGTACTTC
CASSLAGQASQETQYF
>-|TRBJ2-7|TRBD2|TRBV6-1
TGTGCCAGCAGTAGGGCCGGGGGGATCGAGCAGTACTTC
CASSRAGGIEQYF
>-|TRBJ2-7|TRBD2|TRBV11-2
TGTGCCAGCAGCCCTGGGACTAGCGGTTTATTCGAGCAGTACTTC
CASSPGTSGLFEQYF
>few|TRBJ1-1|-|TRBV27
TGTGCCACTCTGGGGGGGGGATGGAACACTGAAGCTTTCTTT
CATLGGGWNTEAFF
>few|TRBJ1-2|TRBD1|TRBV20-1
TGCAGTGCTGTGACAGGGGGAGGTGGCTACACCTTC
CSAVTGGGGYTF
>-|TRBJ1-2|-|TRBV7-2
TGTGCCAGCAGACCGGGGGGATCTCGGGGCTACACCTTC
CASRPGGSRGYTF
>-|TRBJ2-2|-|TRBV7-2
TGTGCCAGCAGCTCGAGCGCAGGGTCCGGGGAGCTGTTTTTT
CASSSSAGSGELFF
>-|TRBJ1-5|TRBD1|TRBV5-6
TGTGCCAGCAGCCCGACAGGGCGGGATCAGCCCCAGCATTTT
CASSPTGRDQPQHF
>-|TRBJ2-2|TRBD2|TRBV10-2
TGCGCCAGCATGGTAGCGGGATTGGCCGGGGAGCTGTTTTTT
CASMVAGLAGELFF
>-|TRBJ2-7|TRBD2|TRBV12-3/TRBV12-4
TGTGCCAGCAGACCGGGACTAGCGGGGCCCTACGAGCAGTACTTC
CASRPGLAGPYEQYF
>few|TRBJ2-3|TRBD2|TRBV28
TGTGCCAGCAGACCCGGTAGCGGGAGTGGTACGCAGTATTTT
CASRPGSGSGTQYF
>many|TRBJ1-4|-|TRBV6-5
TGTGCCAGCAGTTACGGTGAAAAACTGTTTTTT
CASSYGEKLFF
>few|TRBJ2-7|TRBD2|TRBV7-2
TGTGCCAGCAGCTTAATGGCTAGCGGGGCCTACGAGCAGTACTTC
CASSLMASGAYEQYF
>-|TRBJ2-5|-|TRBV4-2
TGTGCCAGCAGCCAGGGACACGGAGGTGCAGAGACCCAGTACTTC
CASSQGHGGAETQYF
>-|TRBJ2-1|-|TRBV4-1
TGCGCCAGCAGCCAAGTATCCACAGCTGAGCAGTTCTTC
CASSQVSTAEQFF
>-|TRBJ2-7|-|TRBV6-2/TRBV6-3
TGTGCCAGCAGCACTGGAGGTGTCGAGCAGTACTTC
CASSTGGVEQYF
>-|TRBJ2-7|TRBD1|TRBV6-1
TGTGCCAGCAGACTACAGGGGCGACCATCCTACGAGCAGTACTTC
CASRLQGRPSYEQYF
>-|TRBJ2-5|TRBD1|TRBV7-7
TGTGCTAGCAGCTCCGGGACAGCTTACCTCGAAGAGACCCAGTACTTC
CASSSGTAYLEETQYF
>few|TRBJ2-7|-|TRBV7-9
TGTGCCAGTCATGACTGGGACACCTCCTACGAGCAGTACTTC
CASHDWDTSYEQYF
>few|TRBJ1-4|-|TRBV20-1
TGCAGTGCCGCGCGGGGGACAACTAATGAAAAACTGTTTTTT
CSAARGTTNEKLFF
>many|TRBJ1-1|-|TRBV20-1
TGCAGTGCTCCGTCGGCGCAGGCTGTGAACACTGAAGCTTTCTTT
CSAPSAQAVNTEAFF
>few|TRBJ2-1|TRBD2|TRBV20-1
TGCAGTGCTGGAAGCCTAGCGGGAGATGAGCAGTTCTTC
CSAGSLAGDEQFF
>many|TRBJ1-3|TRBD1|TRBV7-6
TGTGCCAGCAGCCGACAGGGTACTGGAAACACCATATATTTT
CASSRQGTGNTIYF
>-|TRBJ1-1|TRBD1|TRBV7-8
TGTGCCAGCAGATTAGGACAGGGGGCCTGGTACACTGAAGCTTTCTTT
CASRLGQGAWYTEAFF
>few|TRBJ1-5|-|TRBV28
TGTGCCAGCAGCCACCAGTCCCGGCAGCCCCAGCATTTT
CASSHQSRQPQHF
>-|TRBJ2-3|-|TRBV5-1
TGCGCCAGCAGCGGGGGGGCCAAAAGCACAGATACGCAGTATTTT
CASSGGAKSTDTQYF
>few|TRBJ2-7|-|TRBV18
TGTGCCAGCTCACCACCCCTTAAACTAGTTCCCGAGCAGTACTTC
CASSPPLKLVPEQYF
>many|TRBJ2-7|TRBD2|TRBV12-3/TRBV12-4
TGTGCCAGCAGTCCGCCGGGGGGCTACGAGCAGTACTTC
CASSPPGGYEQYF
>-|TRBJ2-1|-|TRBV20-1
TGCAGTGCTAGAGTCCTCCGATCAGCCCATGAGCAGTTCTTC
CSARVLRSAHEQFF
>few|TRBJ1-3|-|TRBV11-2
TGTGCCAGCTCGGGTCTTCGAAGTCCTGGAAACACCATATATTTT
CASSGLRSPGNTIYF
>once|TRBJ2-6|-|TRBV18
TGTGCCAGCAGGCCTAGCTCTGGGGCCAACGTCCTGACTTTC
CASRPSSGANVLTF
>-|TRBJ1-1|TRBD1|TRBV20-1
TGCAGTGCTCCGAAAGCGGACAGGGGGCTGGACACTGAAGCTTTCTTT
CSAPKADRGLDTEAFF
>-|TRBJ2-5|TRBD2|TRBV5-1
TGCGCCAGCAGCCCGCGGGAGTGGAGGGAGACCCAGTACTTC
CASSPREWRETQYF